Sequencing of this T cell receptor beta chain was carried out in a study of OX40 agonist ivuxolimab in advanced cancers. In the study overall: The costimulatory receptor OX40 (CD134) was targeted by ivuxolimab, a fully human IgG2 agonistic monoclonal antibody. Intravenous ivuxolimab was administered to patients every 2 weeks at six dose levels: 0.01, 0.1, 0.3, 1.5, 3 and 10 mg/kg. Among the roughly 52 dose-escalation patients, about 19 had hepatocellular carcinoma, about 15 melanoma, 9 renal cell carcinoma and 9 head and neck cancer. In the dose-escalation cohort, around 80% of patients were male, and the mean age was 60 years with a range of roughly 23 to 90. Prior anti-PD-1, anti-PD-L1 or anti-CTLA-4 therapy was permitted, and approximately 39% of dose-escalation patients had received checkpoint inhibitors. Partial responses occurred in three dose-escalation patients, of whom one had hepatocellular carcinoma and two had cutaneous melanoma. The point of sequencing TCRbeta in the periphery was to test whether ivuxolimab changed TCR sequence diversity and drove clonal T-cell expansion. The monotherapy dose-escalation portion (N of about 50 patients) of the phase I ivuxolimab trial is reported in the paper. Points the paper makes about the study in general: At doses of 0.1 to 3.0 mg/kg, clonal expansion of both CD4+ and CD8+ T cells in blood was seen between baseline and week 6. Partial responders in the 0.1-3.0 mg/kg groups had among the lowest normalized peripheral clonal expansion, especially among CD8+ T cells. Which antigens the clonally expanded peripheral T cells were specific for was not determined. On average, CD8+ T cells showed more expanded clones than CD4+ T cells after ivuxolimab. Low levels of normalized T-cell clonal expansion were also seen in some patients who did not respond.

About this clone itself: The antigen it recognizes is unknown. Per-nucleotide qualities are absent, and no much larger clonotype sits a single base away.

The germline V gene supplies CDR1 SGHAT and CDR2 FQNNGV. V loses 5 bases, J loses 6 bases, and the germline ends lie 22 bases apart. The CDR3 has 17 amino acids, counting the end cysteine and phenylalanine. Only the CDR3 region is kept as DNA, spanning 51 bases read in frame from base 1. For sequencing of the TCRbeta CDR3 region, genomic DNA was extracted from the sorted cells. TCRbeta CDR3 regions were sequenced using the immunoSEQ Assay. TCRdb's version of the immuneACCESS table is confined to in-frame rearrangements and falls short of the full clone set. An unresolved V gene accounts for under half of the shortfall where checked; the remainder is of unknown origin. For this sample there are about 67,000 clones; 80% to 90% appear just once. The leading ten clones occupy roughly 3.7% of the sample. The trial excluded patients who had a history of autoimmune disease or were on systemic immunosuppression. Peripheral blood for TCR sequencing was collected from all dose cohorts at baseline, on cycle 4 day 1, and on cycle 7 day 1. The samples were drawn from a first-in-human, open-label, multicenter phase I dose-escalation trial of ivuxolimab. Adults with locally advanced or metastatic head and neck squamous cell, hepatocellular, melanoma or renal cell carcinoma were enrolled in the trial. CD4+ and CD8+ T cells were sorted separately from peripheral blood before TCR sequencing.

This TCR was recovered from an adult with an advanced solid tumor such as melanoma, head and neck, liver or kidney cancer. This specimen was CD4+ or CD8+ T cells sorted from blood, taken in a trial of the OX40 agonist ivuxolimab. Rearrangement joined TRBV11-2 to TRBJ2-2; the D gene cannot be resolved beyond TRBD1 or TRBD2, each matching 5 bases. The CDR3 reads CASSPPGQGVGPGELFF. The DNA reads as follows: TGTGCCAGCAGCCCCCCCGGGCAGGGAGTCGGCCCCGGGGAGCTGTTTTTT.